This T cell receptor (beta chain) comes out of a study of T cells in Graves' hyperthyroidism and ophthalmopathy. There were TCR beta CDR3 regions amplified from RNA transcripts. The TCR CDR3 first-round RT-PCR relied on the HTBI primer set. TCRdb processed the multiplex PCR reads anew with MiXCR; each CDR3 protein has one entry. The sample carries some 600,000 distinct CDR3 sequences, roughly 14% recorded once. Notes on the study in general: The blood repertoire included most of the expanded thyroid clonotypes above 0.001.

A sample of blood taken at first hyperthyroidism diagnosis preceded any ophthalmopathy symptoms. This clonotype occurred a few times. What it binds is unknown. Material for sequencing was blood. This clonotype originated in a woman aged 25 to 45 with Graves' hyperthyroidism that later progressed to Graves' ophthalmopathy.

CDR3 loop: CASSPITGNEQYF. CDR3 sequence (DNA): TGTGCCAGCAGCCCAATTACAGGGAACGAGCAGTACTTC. The chain has TRBV7-8 and TRBJ2-7, with D maybe TRBD1 (6 bases). The V and J ends lost 5 bases and 5 bases respectively, with 13 bases between them. Germline assignment: CDR1 SGHVS and CDR2 FQNEAQ. The CDR3 covers 13 residues.